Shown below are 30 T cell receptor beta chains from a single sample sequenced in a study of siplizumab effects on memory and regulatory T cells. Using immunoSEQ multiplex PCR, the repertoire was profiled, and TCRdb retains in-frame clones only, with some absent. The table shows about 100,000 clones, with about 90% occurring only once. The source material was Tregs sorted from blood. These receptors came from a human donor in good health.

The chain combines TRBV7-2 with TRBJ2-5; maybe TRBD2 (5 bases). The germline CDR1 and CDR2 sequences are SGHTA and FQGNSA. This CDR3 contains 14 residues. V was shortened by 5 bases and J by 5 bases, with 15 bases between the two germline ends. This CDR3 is CASSPPGLGETQYF. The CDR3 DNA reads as TGTGCCAGCAGCCCCCCGGGATTAGGGGAGACCCAGTACTTC.

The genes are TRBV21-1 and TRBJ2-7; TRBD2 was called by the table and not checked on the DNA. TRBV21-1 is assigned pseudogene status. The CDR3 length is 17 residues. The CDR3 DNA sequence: TGTGCCAGCAGCAAAGGTCCACTAGCGGGAGCATCATACGAGCAGTACTTC. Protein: CASSKGPLAGASYEQYF.

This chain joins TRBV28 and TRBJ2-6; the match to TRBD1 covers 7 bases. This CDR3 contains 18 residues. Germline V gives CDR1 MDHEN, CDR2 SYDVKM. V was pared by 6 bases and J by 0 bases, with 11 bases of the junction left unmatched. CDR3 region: CASREGGLISSGANVLTF. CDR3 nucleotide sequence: TGTGCCAGCAGAGAAGGGGGCCTCATCAGCTCTGGGGCCAACGTCCTGACTTTC.

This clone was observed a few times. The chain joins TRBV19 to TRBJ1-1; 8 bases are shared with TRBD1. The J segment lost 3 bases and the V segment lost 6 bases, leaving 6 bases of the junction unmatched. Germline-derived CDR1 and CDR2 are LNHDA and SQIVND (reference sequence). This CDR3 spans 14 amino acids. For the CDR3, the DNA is TGTGCCAGTAGGCCGGACAGGGACTACACTGAAGCTTTCTTT. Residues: CASRPDRDYTEAFF.

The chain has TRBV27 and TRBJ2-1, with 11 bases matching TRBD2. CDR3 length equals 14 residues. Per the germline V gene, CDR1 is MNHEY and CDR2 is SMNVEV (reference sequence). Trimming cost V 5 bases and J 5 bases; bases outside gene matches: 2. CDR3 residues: CASSRTSGHNEQFF. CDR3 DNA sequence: TGTGCCAGCAGTCGGACTAGCGGGCACAATGAGCAGTTCTTC.

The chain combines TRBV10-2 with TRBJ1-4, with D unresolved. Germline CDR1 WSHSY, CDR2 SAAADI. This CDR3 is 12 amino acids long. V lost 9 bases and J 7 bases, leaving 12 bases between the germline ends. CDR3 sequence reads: CASRILGEKLFF. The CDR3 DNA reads TGCGCCAGTCGGATTTTGGGTGAAAAACTGTTTTTT.

The CDR3 DNA sequence: TGTGCCTGGAGCCGAATGACGTTCGGAATAGGTGAGCAGTTCTTC. Residues: CAWSRMTFGIGEQFF. The gene calls are TRBV30 and TRBJ2-1; D gene unclear. Germline-derived CDR1 and CDR2 are GTSNPN and SVGIG (reference sequence). V dropped 3 bases and J dropped 9 bases, with 21 bases sitting between them. This CDR3 comprises 15 residues.

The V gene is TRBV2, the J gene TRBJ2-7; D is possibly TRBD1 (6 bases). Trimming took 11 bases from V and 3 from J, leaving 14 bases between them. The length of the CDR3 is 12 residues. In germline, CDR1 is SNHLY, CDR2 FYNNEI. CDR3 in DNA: TGTGCCTCCCGGGACACCAGCTACGAGCAGTACTTC. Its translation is CASRDTSYEQYF.

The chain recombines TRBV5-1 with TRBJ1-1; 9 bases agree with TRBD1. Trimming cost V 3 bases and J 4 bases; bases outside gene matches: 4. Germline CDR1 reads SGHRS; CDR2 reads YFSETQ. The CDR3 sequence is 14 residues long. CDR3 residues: CASSWTGVRTEAFF. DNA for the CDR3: TGCGCCAGCAGCTGGACAGGGGTTCGCACTGAAGCTTTCTTT.

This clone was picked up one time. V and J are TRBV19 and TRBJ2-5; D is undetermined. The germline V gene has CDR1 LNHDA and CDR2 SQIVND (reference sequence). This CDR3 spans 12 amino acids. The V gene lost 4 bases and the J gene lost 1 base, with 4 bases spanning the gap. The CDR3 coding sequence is TGTGCCAGTAGTAATCTCCAAGAGACCCAGTACTTC. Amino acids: CASSNLQETQYF. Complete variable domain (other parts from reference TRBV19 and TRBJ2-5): DGGITQSPKYLFRKEGQNVTLSCEQNLNHDAMYWYRQDPGQGLRLIYYSQIVNDFQKGDIAEGYSVSREKKESFPLTVTSAQKNPTAFYLCASSNLQETQYFGPGTRLLVL.

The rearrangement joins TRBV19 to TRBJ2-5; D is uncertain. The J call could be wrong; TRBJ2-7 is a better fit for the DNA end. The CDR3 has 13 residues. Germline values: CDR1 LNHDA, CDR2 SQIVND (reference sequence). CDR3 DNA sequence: TGTGCCAGTAGTATTCACCCACGTAACGAGCAGTACTTC. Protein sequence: CASSIHPRNEQYF.

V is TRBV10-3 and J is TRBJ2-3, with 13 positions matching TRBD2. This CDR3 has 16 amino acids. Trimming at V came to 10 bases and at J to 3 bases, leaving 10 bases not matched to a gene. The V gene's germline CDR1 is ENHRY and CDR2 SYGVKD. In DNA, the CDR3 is TGTGCCACCGGTTTAAGACTAGCGGGAGGAACAGATACGCAGTATTTT. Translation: CATGLRLAGGTDTQYF.

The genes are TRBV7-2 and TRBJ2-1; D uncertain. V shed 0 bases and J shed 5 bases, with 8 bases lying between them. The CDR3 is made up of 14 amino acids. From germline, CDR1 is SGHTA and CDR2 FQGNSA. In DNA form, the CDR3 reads TGTGCCAGCAGCTTAGCGCGGCTCCACAATGAGCAGTTCTTC. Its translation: CASSLARLHNEQFF.

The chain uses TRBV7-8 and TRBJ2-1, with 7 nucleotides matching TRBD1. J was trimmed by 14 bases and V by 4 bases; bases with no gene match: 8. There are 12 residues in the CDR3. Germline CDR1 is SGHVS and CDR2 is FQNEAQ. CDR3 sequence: CASSWGTAGKFF. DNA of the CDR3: TGTGCCAGCAGCTGGGGGACAGCCGGGAAGTTCTTC.

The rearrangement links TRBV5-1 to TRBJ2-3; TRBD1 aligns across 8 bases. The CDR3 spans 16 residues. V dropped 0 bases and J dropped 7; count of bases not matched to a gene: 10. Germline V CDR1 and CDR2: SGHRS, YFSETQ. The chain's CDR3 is CASSLEGTGVRNTQYF. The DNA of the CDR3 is TGCGCCAGCAGCTTGGAAGGGACAGGAGTAAGGAATACGCAGTATTTT. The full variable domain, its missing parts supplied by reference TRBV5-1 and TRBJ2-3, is KAGVTQTPRYLIKTRGQQVTLSCSPISGHRSVSWYQQTPGQGLQFLFEYFSETQRNKGNFPGRFSGRQFSNSRSEMNVSTLELGDSALYLCASSLEGTGVRNTQYFGPGTRLTVL.

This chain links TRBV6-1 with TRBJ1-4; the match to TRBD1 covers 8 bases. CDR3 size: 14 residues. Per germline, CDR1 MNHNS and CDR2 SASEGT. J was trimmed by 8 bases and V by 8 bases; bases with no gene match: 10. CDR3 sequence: CASGPSGGFEKLFF. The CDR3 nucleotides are TGTGCCAGCGGGCCCTCAGGGGGCTTCGAAAAACTGTTTTTT.

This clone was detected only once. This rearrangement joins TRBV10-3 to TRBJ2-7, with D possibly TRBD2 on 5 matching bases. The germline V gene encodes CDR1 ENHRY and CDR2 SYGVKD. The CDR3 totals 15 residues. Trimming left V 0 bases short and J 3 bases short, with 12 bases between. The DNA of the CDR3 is TGTGCCATCAGTGAGTCGGTCTGGACTGACTACGAGCAGTACTTC. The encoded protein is CAISESVWTDYEQYF.

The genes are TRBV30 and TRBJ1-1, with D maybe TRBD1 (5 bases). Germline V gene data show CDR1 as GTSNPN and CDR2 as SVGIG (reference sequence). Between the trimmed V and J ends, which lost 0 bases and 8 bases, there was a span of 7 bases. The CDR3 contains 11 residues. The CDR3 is CAWSVRVEAFF. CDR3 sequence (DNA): TGTGCCTGGAGTGTCAGGGTGGAAGCTTTCTTT.

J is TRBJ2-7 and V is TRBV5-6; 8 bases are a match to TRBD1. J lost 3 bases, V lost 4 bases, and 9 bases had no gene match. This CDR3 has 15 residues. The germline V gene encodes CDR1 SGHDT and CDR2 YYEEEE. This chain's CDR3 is CASSQDDRGVYEQYF. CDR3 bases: TGTGCCAGCAGCCAAGATGACAGGGGAGTCTACGAGCAGTACTTC.

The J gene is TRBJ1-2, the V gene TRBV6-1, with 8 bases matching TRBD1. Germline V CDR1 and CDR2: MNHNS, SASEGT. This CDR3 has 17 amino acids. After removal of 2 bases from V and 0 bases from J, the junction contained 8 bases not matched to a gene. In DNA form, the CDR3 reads TGTGCCAGCAGTGAATTGCGGACAGGGTTGCCTAACTATGGCTACACCTTC. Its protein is CASSELRTGLPNYGYTF.

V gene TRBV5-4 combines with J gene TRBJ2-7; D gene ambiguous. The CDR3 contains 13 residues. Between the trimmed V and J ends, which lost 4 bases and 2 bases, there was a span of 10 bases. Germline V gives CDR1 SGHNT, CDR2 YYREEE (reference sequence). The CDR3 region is CASSQDITYEQYF. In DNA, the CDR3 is TGTGCCAGCAGCCAAGATATTACCTACGAGCAGTACTTC.

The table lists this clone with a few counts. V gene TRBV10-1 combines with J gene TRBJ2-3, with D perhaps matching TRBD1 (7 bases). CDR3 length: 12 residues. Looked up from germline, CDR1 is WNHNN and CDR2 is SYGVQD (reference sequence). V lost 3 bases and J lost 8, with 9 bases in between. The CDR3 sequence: CASSDRGATQYF. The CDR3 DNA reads TGCGCCAGCAGTGACAGGGGGGCTACGCAGTATTTT.

In DNA, the CDR3 is TGTGCCAGCAGTTACGGAGGTCCCCGGGAGACCCAGTACTTC. Residues: CASSYGGPRETQYF. This rearrangement joins TRBV6-6 to TRBJ2-5, with D tentatively TRBD2 (5 bases). The length of the CDR3 is 14 residues. The V end lost 2 bases, the J end lost 5 bases, and 12 bases lay between the germline ends. The germline gives CDR1 MNHNY, CDR2 SVGAGI (reference sequence).

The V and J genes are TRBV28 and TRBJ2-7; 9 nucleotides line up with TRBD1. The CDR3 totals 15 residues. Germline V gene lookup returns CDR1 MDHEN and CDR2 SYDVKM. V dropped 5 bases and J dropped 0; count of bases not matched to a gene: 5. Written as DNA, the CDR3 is TGTGCCAGCAGTGCTCCGGGACAGGGCTCCTACGAGCAGTACTTC. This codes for CASSAPGQGSYEQYF.

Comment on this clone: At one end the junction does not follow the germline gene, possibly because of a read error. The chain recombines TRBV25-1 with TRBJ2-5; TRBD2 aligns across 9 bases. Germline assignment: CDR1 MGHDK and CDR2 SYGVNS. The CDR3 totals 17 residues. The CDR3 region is CANSRLAVSPVQETQYF. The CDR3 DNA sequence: TGTGCCAACAGTCGACTAGCGGTTTCCCCAGTCCAAGAGACCCAGTACTTC.

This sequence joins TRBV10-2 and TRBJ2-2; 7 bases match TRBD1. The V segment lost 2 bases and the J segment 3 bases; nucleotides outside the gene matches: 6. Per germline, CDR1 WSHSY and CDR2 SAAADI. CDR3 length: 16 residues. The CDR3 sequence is CASSENRGKDTGELFF. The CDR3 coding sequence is TGCGCCAGCAGTGAGAACAGGGGAAAGGACACCGGGGAGCTGTTTTTT.

The CDR3 DNA follows: TGTGCCAGCAGTTCCGGTAGCGGGCTCGGCACAGATACGCAGTATTTT. It codes for CASSSGSGLGTDTQYF. The chain joins TRBV6-6 to TRBJ2-3, with 7 positions matching TRBD2. With 4 bases clipped from V and 1 base from J, the junction kept 8 bases outside the gene matches. Germline CDR1 MNHNY, CDR2 SVGAGI (reference sequence). This CDR3 has 16 amino acids.

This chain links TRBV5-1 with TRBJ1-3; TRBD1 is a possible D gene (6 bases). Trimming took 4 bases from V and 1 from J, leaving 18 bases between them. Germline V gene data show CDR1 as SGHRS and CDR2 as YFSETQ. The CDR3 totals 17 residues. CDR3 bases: TGCGCCAGCAGCCCCCGTCCCCAGGGGCCATCTGGAAACACCATATATTTT. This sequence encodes CASSPRPQGPSGNTIYF.

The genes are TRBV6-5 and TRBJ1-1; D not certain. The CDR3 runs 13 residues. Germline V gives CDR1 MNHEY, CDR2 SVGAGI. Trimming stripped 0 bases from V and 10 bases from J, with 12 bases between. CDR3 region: CASSYSGPARAFF. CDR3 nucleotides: TGTGCCAGCAGTTACTCTGGACCTGCGAGAGCTTTCTTT.

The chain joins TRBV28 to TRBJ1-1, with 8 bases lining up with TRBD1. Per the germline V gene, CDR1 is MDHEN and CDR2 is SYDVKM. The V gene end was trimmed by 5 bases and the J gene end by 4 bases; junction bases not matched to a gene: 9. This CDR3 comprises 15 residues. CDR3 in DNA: TGTGCCAGCAGTAGCCCGACAGGGGCCTTCACTGAAGCTTTCTTT. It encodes CASSSPTGAFTEAFF.